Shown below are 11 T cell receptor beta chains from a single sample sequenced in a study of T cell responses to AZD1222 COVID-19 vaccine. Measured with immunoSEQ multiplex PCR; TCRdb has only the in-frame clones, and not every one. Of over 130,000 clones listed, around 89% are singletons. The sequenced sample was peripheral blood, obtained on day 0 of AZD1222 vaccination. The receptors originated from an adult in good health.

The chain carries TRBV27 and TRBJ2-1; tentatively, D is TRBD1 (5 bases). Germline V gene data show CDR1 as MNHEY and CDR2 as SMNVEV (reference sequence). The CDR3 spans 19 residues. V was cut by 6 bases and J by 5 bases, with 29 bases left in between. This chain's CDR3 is CASSRTQGPGWGGNNEQFF. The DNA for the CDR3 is TGTGCCAGCAGCCGTACCCAGGGTCCGGGTTGGGGTGGTAACAATGAGCAGTTCTTC.

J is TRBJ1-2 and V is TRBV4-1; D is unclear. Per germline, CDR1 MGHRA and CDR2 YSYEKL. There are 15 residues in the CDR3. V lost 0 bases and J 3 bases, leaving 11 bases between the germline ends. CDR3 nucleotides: TGCGCCAGCAGCCAAGAACACACCCACGACTATGGCTACACCTTC. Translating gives CASSQEHTHDYGYTF.

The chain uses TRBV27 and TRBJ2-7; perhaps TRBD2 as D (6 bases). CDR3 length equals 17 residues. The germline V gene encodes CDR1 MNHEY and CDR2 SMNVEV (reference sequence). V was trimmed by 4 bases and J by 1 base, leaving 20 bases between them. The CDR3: CASSSAPGGGRSYEQYF. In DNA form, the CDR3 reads TGTGCCAGCAGTTCGGCTCCTGGGGGAGGCCGTTCCTACGAGCAGTACTTC.

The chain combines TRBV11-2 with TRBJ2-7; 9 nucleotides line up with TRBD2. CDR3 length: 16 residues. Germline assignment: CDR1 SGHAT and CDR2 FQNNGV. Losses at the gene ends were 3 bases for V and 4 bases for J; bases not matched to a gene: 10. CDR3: CASSLLAGTPDYEQYF. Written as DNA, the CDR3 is TGTGCCAGCAGCTTGCTAGCGGGGACACCCGATTACGAGCAGTACTTC.

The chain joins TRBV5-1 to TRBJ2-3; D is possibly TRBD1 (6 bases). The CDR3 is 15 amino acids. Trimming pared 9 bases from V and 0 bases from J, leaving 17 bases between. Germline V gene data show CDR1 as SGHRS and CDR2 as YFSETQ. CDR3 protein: CATTGTPSSTDTQYF. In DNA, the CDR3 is TGCGCCACCACCGGGACACCATCTAGCACAGATACGCAGTATTTT. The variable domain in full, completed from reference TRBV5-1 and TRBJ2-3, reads KAGVTQTPRYLIKTRGQQVTLSCSPISGHRSVSWYQQTPGQGLQFLFEYFSETQRNKGNFPGRFSGRQFSNSRSEMNVSTLELGDSALYLCATTGTPSSTDTQYFGPGTRLTVL.

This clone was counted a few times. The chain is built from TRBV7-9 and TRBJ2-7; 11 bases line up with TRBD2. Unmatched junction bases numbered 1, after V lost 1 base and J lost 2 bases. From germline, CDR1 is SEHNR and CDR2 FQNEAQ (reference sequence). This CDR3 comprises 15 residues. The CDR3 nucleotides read TGTGCCAGCAGCTTAGATAGCGGGAGGGCCTACGAGCAGTACTTC. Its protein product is CASSLDSGRAYEQYF.

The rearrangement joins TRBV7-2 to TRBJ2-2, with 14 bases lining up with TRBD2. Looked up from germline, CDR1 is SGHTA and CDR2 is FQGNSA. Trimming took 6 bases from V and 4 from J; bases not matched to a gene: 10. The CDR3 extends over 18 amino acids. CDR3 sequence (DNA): TGTGCCAGCAGGCAGGGACTAGCGGGGGCCACGAGCACCGGGGAGCTGTTTTTT. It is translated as CASRQGLAGATSTGELFF.

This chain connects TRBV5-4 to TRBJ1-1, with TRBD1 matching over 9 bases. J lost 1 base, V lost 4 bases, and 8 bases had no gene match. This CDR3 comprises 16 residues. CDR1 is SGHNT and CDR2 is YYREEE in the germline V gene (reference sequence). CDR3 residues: CASSPGTGMWNTEAFF. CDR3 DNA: TGTGCCAGCAGCCCCGGGACAGGGATGTGGAACACTGAAGCTTTCTTT.

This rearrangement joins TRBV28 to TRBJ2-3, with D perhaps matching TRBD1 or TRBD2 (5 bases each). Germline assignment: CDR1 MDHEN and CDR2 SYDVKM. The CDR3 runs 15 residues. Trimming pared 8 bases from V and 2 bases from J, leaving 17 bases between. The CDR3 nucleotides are TGTGCCAGCGGAGCCGGGACGGTCAACACAGATACGCAGTATTTT. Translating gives CASGAGTVNTDTQYF. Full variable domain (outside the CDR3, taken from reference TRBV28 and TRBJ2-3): DVKVTQSSRYLVKRTGEKVFLECVQDMDHENMFWYRQDPGLGLRLIYFSYDVKMKEKGDIPEGYSVSREKKERFSLILESASTNQTSMYLCASGAGTVNTDTQYFGPGTRLTVL.

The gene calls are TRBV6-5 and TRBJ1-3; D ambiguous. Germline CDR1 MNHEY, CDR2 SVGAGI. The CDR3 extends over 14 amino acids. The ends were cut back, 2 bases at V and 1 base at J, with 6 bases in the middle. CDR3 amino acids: CASSYDGSGNTIYF. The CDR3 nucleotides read TGTGCCAGCAGTTACGATGGGTCTGGAAACACCATATATTTT.

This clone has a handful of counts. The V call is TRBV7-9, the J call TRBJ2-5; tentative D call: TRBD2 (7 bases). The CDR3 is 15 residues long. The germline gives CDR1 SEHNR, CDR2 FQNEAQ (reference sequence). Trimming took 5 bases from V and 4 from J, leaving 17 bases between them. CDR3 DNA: TGTGCCAGCAGCCCTATACAGGGAGGGGCAGAGACCCAGTACTTC. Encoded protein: CASSPIQGGAETQYF.